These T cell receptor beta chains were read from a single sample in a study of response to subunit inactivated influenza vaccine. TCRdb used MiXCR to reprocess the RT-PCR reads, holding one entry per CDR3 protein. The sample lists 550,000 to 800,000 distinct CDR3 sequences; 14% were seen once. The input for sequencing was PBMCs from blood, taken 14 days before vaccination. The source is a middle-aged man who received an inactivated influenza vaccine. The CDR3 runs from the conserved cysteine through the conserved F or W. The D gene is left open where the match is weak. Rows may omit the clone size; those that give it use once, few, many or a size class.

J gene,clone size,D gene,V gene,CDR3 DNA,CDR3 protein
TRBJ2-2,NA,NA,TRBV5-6,TGTGCCAGCGGATCACTTGGGCCCGACGGGGAGCTGTTTTTT,CASGSLGPDGELFF
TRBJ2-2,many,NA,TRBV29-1,TGCAGCGCTGGGAGGGGGCATGGCACCGGGGAGCTGTTTTTT,CSAGRGHGTGELFF
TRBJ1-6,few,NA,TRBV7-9,TGTGCCAGCAGCTTAGTCCAGGGTGGGAATTCACCCCTCCACTTT,CASSLVQGGNSPLHF
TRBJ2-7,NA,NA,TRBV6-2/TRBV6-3,TGTGCCAGCATTAGGGACACCGGGGCCTACGAGCAGTACTTC,CASIRDTGAYEQYF
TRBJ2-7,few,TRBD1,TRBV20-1,TGCAGTGCTAACCCACAGGGGGCGGGCTACGAGCAGTACTTC,CSANPQGAGYEQYF
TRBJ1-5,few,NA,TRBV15,TGTGCCACCAGCAGAGTTGATCATAGCAATCAGCCCCAGCATTTT,CATSRVDHSNQPQHF
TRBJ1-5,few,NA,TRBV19,TGTGCCAGTAGCAACGGGAGGGAGGTCAATCAGCCCCAGCATTTT,CASSNGREVNQPQHF
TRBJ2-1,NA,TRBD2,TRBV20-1,TGCAGTGCTAGAATCAGCGGGAGTGTGGATGAGCAGTTCTTC,CSARISGSVDEQFF
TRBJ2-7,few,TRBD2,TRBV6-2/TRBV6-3,TGTGCCAGCAGCATACGGACTAGCGGAGTCTACGAGCAGTACTTC,CASSIRTSGVYEQYF
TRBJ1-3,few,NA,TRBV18,TGTGCCAGCGCAAACGGGATACTCTCTGGAAACACCATATATTTT,CASANGILSGNTIYF
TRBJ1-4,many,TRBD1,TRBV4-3,TGCGCCAGCAGCCAAGGGGACAGGGGCGGGAATGAAAAACTGTTTTTT,CASSQGDRGGNEKLFF
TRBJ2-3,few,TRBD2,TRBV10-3,TGTGCCATCAGGATGACTAGCAGCACAGATACGCAGTATTTT,CAIRMTSSTDTQYF
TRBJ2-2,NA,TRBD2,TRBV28,TGTGCCAGCAGTTTTCTCGGGGGGGGTAACACCGGGGAGCTGTTTTTT,CASSFLGGGNTGELFF
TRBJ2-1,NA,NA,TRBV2,TGTGCCAGCAGTGGAGACAGGTTGGGTGAGCAGTTCTTC,CASSGDRLGEQFF
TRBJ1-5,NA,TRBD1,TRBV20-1,TGCAGTGCTTTGGGACAGATAGAATGGCCCCAGCATTTT,CSALGQIEWPQHF
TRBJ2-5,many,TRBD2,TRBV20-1,TGCAGTGCTAGAGATAAAGGGAAGGGGACTACCCAAGAGACCCAGTACTTC,CSARDKGKGTTQETQYF
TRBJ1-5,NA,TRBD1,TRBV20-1,TGCAGTGCTAGACGGACAGGGAATAGCAATCAGCCCCAGCATTTT,CSARRTGNSNQPQHF
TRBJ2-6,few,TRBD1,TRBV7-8,TGTGCCAGCAGCCTAGGGACAGGGGGCAGGGTCCTGACTTTC,CASSLGTGGRVLTF
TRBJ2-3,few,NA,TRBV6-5,TGTGCCAGCAGTTACTCGCGGAGGGCCACAGATACGCAGTATTTT,CASSYSRRATDTQYF
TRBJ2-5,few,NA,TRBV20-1,TGCAGTGACCGAAGGGACCCCGGGGCCCAGTACTTC,CSDRRDPGAQYF
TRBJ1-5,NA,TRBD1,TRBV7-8,TGTGCCAGCAGCTCCCGACAGGGTGGATCGATCGGAGACAATCAGCCCCAGCATTTT,CASSSRQGGSIGDNQPQHF
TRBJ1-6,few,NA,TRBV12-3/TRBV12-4,TGTGCCAGCAGTTTAGCGCTTTATAATTCACCCCTCCACTTT,CASSLALYNSPLHF
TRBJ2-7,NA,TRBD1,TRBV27,TGTGCCAGCAGGCCCAACCCCGGGACAGGGGGTAACGAGCAGTACTTC,CASRPNPGTGGNEQYF
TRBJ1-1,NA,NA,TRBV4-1,TGCGCCAGCAGCCAAGCCGTGGCCGCCCTGAACACTGAAGCTTTCTTT,CASSQAVAALNTEAFF
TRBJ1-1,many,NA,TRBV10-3,TGTGCCATCAGTGAATTGGGGACTGGGGCTTTCTTT,CAISELGTGAFF
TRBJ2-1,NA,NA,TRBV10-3,TGTGCCATAGGGCGGGGTACGAGCTACAATGAGCAGTTCTTC,CAIGRGTSYNEQFF
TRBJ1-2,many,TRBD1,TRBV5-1,TGCGCCAGCAGACAGGGGTCCGGCTATGGCTACACCTTC,CASRQGSGYGYTF
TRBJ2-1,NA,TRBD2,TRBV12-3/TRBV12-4,TGTGCCATCTCCCGTTTTTCTAGCGGGAGCTCCTACAATGAGCAGTTCTTC,CAISRFSSGSSYNEQFF
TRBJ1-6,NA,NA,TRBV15,TGTGCCACCAGCAGAGTCGGCGGGGGCAATTCACCCCTCCACTTT,CATSRVGGGNSPLHF
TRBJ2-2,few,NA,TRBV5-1,TGCGCCAGCAGCTTCGGGGTCCCCGAATACACCGGGGAGCTGTTTTTT,CASSFGVPEYTGELFF
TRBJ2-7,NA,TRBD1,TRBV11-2,TGTGCCAGCAGCTTCGGGGCGGGACAGGGCTACGAGCAGTACTTC,CASSFGAGQGYEQYF
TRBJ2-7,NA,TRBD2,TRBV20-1,TGCAGTGCTAGAGGAACTAGCGAGAGCTCCTACGAGCAGTACTTC,CSARGTSESSYEQYF
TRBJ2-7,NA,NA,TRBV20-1,TGCAGTGCAGACGGGAAATACTACGAGCAGTACTTC,CSADGKYYEQYF
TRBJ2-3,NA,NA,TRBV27,TGTGCCAGCAGTCCCGATCATAGCGGACTTACCACAGATACGCAGTATTTT,CASSPDHSGLTTDTQYF
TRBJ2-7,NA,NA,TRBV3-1,TGTGCCAGCAGCCAAGCCCGCGGCCCCTACGAGCAGTACTTC,CASSQARGPYEQYF
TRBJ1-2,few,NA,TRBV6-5,TGTGCCAGCAGTTCGGGGGTTTTAAACTATGGCTACACCTTC,CASSSGVLNYGYTF
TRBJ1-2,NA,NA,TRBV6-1,TGTGCCAGCAACAGACAGGCCGGCTATGGCTACACCTTC,CASNRQAGYGYTF
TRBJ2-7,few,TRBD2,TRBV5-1,TGCGCCAGCAGCACGGGGTTAGCGGGGGACTACGAGCAGTACTTC,CASSTGLAGDYEQYF
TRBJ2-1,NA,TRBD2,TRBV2,TGTGCCAGCAGCTATATGGTGGGGGGGGGTGAGCAGTTCTTC,CASSYMVGGGEQFF
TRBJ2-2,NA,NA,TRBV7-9,TGTGCCAGCAACTTCCCCAGGGGAAGAAGCACCGGGGAGCTGTTTTTT,CASNFPRGRSTGELFF